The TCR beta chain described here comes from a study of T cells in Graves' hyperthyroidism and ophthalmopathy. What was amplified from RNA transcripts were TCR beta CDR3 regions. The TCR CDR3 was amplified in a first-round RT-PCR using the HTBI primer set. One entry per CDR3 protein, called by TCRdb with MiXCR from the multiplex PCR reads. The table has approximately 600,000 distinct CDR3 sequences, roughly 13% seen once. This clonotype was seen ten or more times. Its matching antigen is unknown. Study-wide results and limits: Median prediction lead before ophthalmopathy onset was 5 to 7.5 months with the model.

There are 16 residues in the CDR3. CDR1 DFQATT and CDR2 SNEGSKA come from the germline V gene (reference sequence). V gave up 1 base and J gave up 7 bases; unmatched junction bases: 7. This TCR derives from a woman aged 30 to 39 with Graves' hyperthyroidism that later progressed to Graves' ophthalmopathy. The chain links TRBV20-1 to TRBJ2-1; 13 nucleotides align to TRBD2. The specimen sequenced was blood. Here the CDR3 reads CSARVRTSGSVNEQFF. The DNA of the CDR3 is TGCAGTGCTAGAGTCAGGACTAGCGGGAGTGTGAATGAGCAGTTCTTC.